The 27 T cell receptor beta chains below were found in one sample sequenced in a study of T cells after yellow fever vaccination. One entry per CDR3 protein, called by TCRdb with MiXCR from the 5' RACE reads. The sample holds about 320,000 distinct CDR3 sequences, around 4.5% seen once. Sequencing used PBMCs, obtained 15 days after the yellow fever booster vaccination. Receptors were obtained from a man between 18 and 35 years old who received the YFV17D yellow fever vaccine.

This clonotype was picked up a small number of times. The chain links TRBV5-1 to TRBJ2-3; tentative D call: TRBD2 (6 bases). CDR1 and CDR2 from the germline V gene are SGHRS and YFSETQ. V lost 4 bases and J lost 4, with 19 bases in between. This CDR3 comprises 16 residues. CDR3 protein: CASSPSWGEGPDTQYF. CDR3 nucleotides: TGCGCCAGCAGCCCCTCTTGGGGGGAAGGCCCAGATACGCAGTATTTT.

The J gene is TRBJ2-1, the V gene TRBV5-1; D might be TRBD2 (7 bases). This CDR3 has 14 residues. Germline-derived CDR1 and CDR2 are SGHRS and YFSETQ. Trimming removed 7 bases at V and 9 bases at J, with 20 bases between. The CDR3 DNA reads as TGCGCCAGCGCCCGATATGGGGGGGCGATTGAGCAGTTCTTC. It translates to CASARYGGAIEQFF.

The CDR3 DNA follows: TGCGCCAGCAGTCATGGGCTTAACACCGGGGAGCTGTTTTTT. Translated, it gives CASSHGLNTGELFF. This chain joins TRBV5-1 and TRBJ2-2; no clear D gene. The CDR3 is 14 residues long. Germline CDR1 reads SGHRS; CDR2 reads YFSETQ. V gave up 5 bases and J gave up 2 bases, with 10 bases separating them.

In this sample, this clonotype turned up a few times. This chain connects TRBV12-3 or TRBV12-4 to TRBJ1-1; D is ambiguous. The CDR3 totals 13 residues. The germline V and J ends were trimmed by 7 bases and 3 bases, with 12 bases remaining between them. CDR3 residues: CASNLVAYTEAFF. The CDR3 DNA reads TGTGCCAGCAATTTGGTAGCATACACTGAAGCTTTCTTT.

The CDR3 here is CASRELGQGPDTQYF. Written as DNA, the CDR3 is TGTGCCAGCAGGGAACTCGGACAGGGGCCAGATACGCAGTATTTT. This rearrangement joins TRBV6-2 or TRBV6-3 to TRBJ2-3; 9 bases agree with TRBD1. The J segment lost 4 bases and the V segment lost 6 bases, leaving 8 bases of the junction unmatched. Germline CDR1 MNHEY, CDR2 SVGEGT. The CDR3 has 15 amino acids.

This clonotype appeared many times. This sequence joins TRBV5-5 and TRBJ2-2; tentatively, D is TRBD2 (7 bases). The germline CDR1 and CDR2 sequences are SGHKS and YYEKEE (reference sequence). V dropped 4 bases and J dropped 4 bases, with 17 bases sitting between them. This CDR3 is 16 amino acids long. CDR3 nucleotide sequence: TGTGCCAGCAGCCCGACCCCGGGGGGCTTCACCGGGGAGCTGTTTTTT. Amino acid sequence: CASSPTPGGFTGELFF.

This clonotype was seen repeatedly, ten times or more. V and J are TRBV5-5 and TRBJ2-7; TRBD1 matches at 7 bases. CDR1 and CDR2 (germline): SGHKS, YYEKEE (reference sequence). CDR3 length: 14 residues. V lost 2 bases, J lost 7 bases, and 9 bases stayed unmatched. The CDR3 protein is CASSLGTERREQYF. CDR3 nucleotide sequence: TGTGCCAGCAGCTTAGGGACAGAGAGGCGGGAGCAGTACTTC. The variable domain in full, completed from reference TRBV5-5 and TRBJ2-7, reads DAGVTQSPTHLIKTRGQQVTLRCSPISGHKSVSWYQQVLGQGPQFIFQYYEKEERGRGNFPDRFSARQFPNYSSELNVNALLLGDSALYLCASSLGTERREQYFGPGTRLTVT.

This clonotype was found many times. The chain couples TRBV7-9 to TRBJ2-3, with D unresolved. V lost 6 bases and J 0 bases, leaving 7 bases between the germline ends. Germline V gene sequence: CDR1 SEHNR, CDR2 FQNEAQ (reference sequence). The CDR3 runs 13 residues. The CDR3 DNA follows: TGTGCCAGCAGAAACACTAGCACAGATACGCAGTATTTT. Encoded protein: CASRNTSTDTQYF.

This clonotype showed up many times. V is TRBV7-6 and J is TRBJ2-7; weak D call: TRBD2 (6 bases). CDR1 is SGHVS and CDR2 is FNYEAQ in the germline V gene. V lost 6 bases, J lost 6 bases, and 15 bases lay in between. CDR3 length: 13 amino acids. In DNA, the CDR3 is TGTGCCAGCAGTTACCAAGAGGGAGGCGAGCAGTACGTC. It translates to CASSYQEGGEQYV.

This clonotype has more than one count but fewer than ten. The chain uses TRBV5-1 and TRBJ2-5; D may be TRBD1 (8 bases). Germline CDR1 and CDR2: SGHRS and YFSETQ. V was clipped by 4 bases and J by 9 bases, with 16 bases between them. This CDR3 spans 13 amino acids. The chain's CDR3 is CASSVTGGRAQYF. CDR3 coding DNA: TGCGCCAGCAGCGTTACAGGGGGGAGGGCCCAGTACTTC.

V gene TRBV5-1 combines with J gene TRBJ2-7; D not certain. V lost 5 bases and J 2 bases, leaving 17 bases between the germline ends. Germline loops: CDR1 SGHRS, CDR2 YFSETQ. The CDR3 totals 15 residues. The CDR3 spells CASRSEPFSTYEQYF. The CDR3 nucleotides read TGCGCCAGCAGATCCGAGCCCTTCAGTACCTACGAGCAGTACTTC. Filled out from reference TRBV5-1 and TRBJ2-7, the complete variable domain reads KAGVTQTPRYLIKTRGQQVTLSCSPISGHRSVSWYQQTPGQGLQFLFEYFSETQRNKGNFPGRFSGRQFSNSRSEMNVSTLELGDSALYLCASRSEPFSTYEQYFGPGTRLTVT.

The DNA for the CDR3 is TGTGCCAGCAGCTTATCCCCGGATACAGATACGCAGTATTTT. It yields the protein CASSLSPDTDTQYF. This chain connects TRBV7-2 to TRBJ2-3; D remains unclear. Germline CDR1 and CDR2: SGHTA and FQGNSA. Trimming left V 2 bases short and J 3 bases short, with 9 bases between. CDR3 size: 14 residues.

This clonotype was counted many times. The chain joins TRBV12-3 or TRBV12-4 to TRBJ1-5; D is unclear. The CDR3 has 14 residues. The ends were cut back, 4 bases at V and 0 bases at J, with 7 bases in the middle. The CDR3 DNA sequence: TGTGCCAGCAGTTGGGAAGCTAGCAATCAGCCCCAGCATTTT. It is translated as CASSWEASNQPQHF.

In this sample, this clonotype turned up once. CDR3 loop: CASRGDVFEKLFF. The DNA for the CDR3 is TGTGCCAGTAGGGGGGACGTATTTGAAAAACTGTTTTTT. V gene TRBV19 combines with J gene TRBJ1-4; perhaps TRBD1 as D (5 bases). Germline assignment: CDR1 LNHDA and CDR2 SQIVND (reference sequence). The V end was cut by 6 bases, the J end by 7 bases, with 12 bases between. CDR3 length equals 13 residues.

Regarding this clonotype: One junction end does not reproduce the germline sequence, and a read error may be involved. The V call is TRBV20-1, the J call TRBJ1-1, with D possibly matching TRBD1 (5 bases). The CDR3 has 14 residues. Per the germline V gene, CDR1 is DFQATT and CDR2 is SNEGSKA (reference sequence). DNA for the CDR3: TGCAGTGCTGGAGACCCGGGGGGGAACACTGAAGCTTTCTTT. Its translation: CSAGDPGGNTEAFF.

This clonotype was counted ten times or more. In DNA, the CDR3 is TGTGCCAGCAGCCTAACCTCCGGGGACAGGGGCGTTCCAGATACGCAGTATTTT. Translating it yields CASSLTSGDRGVPDTQYF. V is TRBV7-9 and J is TRBJ2-3; 10 positions agree with TRBD1. The CDR3 is 18 residues long. Per the germline V gene, CDR1 is SEHNR and CDR2 is FQNEAQ (reference sequence). V gave up 5 bases and J gave up 4 bases; unmatched junction bases: 15.

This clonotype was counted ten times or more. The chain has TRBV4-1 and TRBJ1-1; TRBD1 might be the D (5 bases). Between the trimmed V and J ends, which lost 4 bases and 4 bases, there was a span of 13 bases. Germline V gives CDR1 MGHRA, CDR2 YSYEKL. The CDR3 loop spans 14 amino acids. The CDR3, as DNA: TGCGCCAGCAGCCCTGGAGGGGCGGGCACTGAAGCTTTCTTT. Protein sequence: CASSPGGAGTEAFF.

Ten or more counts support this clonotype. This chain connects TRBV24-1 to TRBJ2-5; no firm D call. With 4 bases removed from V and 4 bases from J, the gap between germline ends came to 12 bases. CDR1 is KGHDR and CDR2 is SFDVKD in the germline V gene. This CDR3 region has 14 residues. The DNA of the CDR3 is TGTGCCACCAGTGAACCCAGTCGGCGAGAGACCCAGTACTTC. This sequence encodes CATSEPSRRETQYF.

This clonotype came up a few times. The DNA of the CDR3 is TGCGCCAGCAGCCACGGAAGGGCGCAGGGGGCCAAAGATACGCAGTATTTT. It encodes CASSHGRAQGAKDTQYF. V is TRBV4-1 and J is TRBJ2-3; 8 nucleotides match TRBD1. In germline, CDR1 is MGHRA, CDR2 YSYEKL. V lost 3 bases and J lost 5; bases outside the gene matches: 13. The CDR3 is made up of 17 amino acids.

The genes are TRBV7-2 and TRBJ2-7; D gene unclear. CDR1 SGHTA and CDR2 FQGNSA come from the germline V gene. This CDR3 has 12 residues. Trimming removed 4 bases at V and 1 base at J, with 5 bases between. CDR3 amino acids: CASSYPSYEQYV. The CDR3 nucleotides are TGTGCCAGCAGCTACCCGTCCTACGAGCAGTACGTC.

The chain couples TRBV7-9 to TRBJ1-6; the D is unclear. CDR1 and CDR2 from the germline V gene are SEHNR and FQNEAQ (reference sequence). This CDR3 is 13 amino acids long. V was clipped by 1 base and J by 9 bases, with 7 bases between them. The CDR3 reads CASSLGEASPLHF. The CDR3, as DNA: TGTGCCAGCAGCTTAGGGGAGGCTTCACCCCTCCACTTT.

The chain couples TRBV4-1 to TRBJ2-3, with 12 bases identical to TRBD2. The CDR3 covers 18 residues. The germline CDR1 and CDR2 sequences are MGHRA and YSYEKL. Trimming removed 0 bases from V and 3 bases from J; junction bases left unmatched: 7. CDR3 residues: CASSQETSGGIKTDTQYF. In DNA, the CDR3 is TGCGCCAGCAGCCAAGAAACTAGCGGGGGGATAAAGACAGATACGCAGTATTTT.

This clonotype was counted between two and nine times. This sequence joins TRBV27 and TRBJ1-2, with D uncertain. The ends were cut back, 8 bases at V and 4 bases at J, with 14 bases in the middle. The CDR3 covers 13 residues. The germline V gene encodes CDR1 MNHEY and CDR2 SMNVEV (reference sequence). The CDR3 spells CASGRSPSYGYTF. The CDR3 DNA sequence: TGTGCCAGCGGACGCTCCCCTTCCTATGGCTACACCTTC.

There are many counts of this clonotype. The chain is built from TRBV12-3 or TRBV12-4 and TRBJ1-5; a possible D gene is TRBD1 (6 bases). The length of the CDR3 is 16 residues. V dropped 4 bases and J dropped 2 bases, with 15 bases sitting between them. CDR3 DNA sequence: TGTGCCAGCAGTTCCAGGGGCTTGAGGCGCAATCAGCCCCAGCATTTT. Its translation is CASSSRGLRRNQPQHF.

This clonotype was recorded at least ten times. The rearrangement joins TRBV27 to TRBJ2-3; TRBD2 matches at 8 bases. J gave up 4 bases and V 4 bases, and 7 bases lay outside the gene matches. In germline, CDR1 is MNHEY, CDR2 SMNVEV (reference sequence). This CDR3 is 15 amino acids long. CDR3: CASSSPTSEPDTQYF. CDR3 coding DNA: TGTGCCAGCAGTTCACCGACTAGCGAACCAGATACGCAGTATTTT.

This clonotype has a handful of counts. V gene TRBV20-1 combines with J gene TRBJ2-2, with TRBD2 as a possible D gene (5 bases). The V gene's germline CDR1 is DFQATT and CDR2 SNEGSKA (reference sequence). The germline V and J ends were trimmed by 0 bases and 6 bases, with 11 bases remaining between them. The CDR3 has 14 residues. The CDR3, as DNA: TGCAGTGCTAGAGATCTCGGTAGCGCCGGGGAGCTGTTTTTT. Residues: CSARDLGSAGELFF.

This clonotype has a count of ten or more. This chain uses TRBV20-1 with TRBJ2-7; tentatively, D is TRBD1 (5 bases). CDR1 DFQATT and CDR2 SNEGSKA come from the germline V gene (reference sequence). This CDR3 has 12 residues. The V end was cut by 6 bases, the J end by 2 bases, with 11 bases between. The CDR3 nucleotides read TGCAGTGCCCCGGACACCGCCTACGAGCAGTACTTC. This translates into CSAPDTAYEQYF.